This T cell receptor (beta chain) emerged from a study of Ad26.COV2.S vaccination and SARS-CoV-2 variants (TCRdb year 2021). Broadly, across the study: Donors in the vaccine arm were drawn from COV1001, a phase I-IIa trial of Ad26.COV2.S in healthy adults that was multicentre, randomized, double-blind and placebo-controlled. Dosing of Ad26.COV2.S was intramuscular, at either 5x10^10 or 1x10^11 viral particles, delivered as one shot or as two shots spaced 56 days apart. TCRbeta repertoire sequencing was used to assess the specificity and breadth of SARS-CoV-2-reactive T cell receptors after Ad26.COV2.S vaccination. A total of 32 samples were included in the TCR-sequenced set, comprising roughly 19 Ad26.COV2.S vaccine recipients, 5 placebo recipients and 8 SARS-CoV-2 convalescent individuals. Participants in the trial were split at random into five groups of five each, receiving low-dose or high-dose Ad26.COV2.S once or twice, or else placebo on both occasions. Blinding of investigators to trial group allocation was maintained during experiments and outcome assessment. Findings and caveats that apply to the study as a whole: Ad26.COV2.S recipients had higher spike-specific TCR breadth than placebo recipients (P = 0.0014). The authors noted that the TCR breadth and depth analyses may have underestimated total T cell responses. After vaccination, substantial breadth of spike-specific CD8+ and CD4+ T cell responses was reported. Comparing responses between vaccine doses or regimens was not something the study was powered to do. Vaccine and placebo recipients had similar non-spike TCR breadth, a finding consistent with the vaccine containing only spike.

This clone was found once. Its binding antigen is unknown. Per-nucleotide qualities are absent, and no much larger clonotype sits a single base away. In the germline V gene, CDR1 corresponds to SGHRS and CDR2 to YFSETQ. From V the trimming removes 5 bases and from J it removes 2 bases, while the gene matches leave 3 bases of the junction unaccounted for. The CDR3 has 14 amino acids, counting the end cysteine and phenylalanine. Only the CDR3 portion is preserved as DNA: 42 bases, with reading frame beginning at the first base. TCRbeta CDR3 regions were sequenced with the immunoSEQ Assay. After extraction, genomic DNA underwent amplification by bias-controlled multiplex PCR, followed by high-throughput sequencing. On the authors' methods: To quantify the absolute abundance of every unique TCRbeta CDR3 region, sequences were collapsed and filtered. T cell fraction was estimated by normalizing TCRbeta template counts to usable DNA, with usable DNA measured through amplification of reference genes found in all nucleated cells. Repertoire TCRs were annotated as SARS-CoV-2-specific when V gene, CDR3 amino acid sequence and J gene were exactly matched to a known reactive TCR set. MIRA supplied the reference SARS-CoV-2 TCR set, which was filtered for enrichment in COVID-19-positive ImmuneCODE repertoires so that public or cross-reactive TCRs were removed. Using the MIRA antigens, annotated TCRs were further analysed by specific ORF or by position within an ORF. Depth was the summed frequency of annotated unique rearrangements, while breadth was defined as annotated unique rearrangements over total unique productive rearrangements. Two-sided Wilcoxon rank-sum tests were applied when comparing TCR breadth between groups. TCRdb carries this immuneACCESS record with in-frame sequences only. Its versions omit some clonotypes, under half of them owing to an unresolved V gene in the studies checked, with the rest unexplained. V and J calls and clone size are as listed in that table; D and trimming were resolved from the DNA. This sample gives 350,000 to 450,000 clones in total; about 88% of them show up just once. The leading ten clones occupy less than 4% of the sample.

The treatment or condition label, read with the paper, signifies: about 20 received Ad26.COV2.S at low or high dose, single or two shots; roughly five received placebo; per-sample allocation not given. For vaccine and placebo recipients, the sequenced repertoires came from samples collected on day 63 after the first injection. Between 29 July and 7 August 2020, Cohort 1b enrolled about two dozen adults aged 18-55 years at one site in Boston, USA. Ad26.COV2.S was a replication-incompetent adenovirus type 26 vector that expressed a prefusion-stabilized SARS-CoV-2 spike protein derived from the original Wuhan strain.

The material was peripheral blood, obtained in a trial of Ad26.COV2.S vaccine versus placebo. This chain is built from TRBV5-1 and TRBJ2-5, and 10 junctional nucleotides match TRBD2. The clonotype originates from a person between 18 and 65 years old who received the Ad26.COV2.S COVID-19 vaccine or a placebo. In nucleotides, the sequence is TGCGCCAGCAGAAGCGGGGGGGATCAAGAGACCCAGTACTTC. This gives the protein CASRSGGDQETQYF.